This paragraph reports one T cell receptor (beta chain). The antigen this receptor binds is unknown. It has no much larger one-base neighbor in the sample; base qualities were not kept. The CDR3 has 18 amino acids, counting the end cysteine and phenylalanine. Solely the CDR3 DNA is kept, with 54 bases framed from the first base. At the junction V is shortened by 2 bases and J by 0 bases; bases outside the gene matches: 11. CDR1 and CDR2 were assigned from the germline V gene (reference sequence) as SGHNT and YYREEE. The sample originates from a study of shared clonotypes between healthy human individuals (dated by TCRdb to 2019 to 2021). Turning to the overall study: Three men and two women, aged 18 to 49 years, made up the cohort. Per donor, three plates each were used for CD4 naive and CD4 memory, two for CD8 naive, and one for CD8 memory. Blood TCR repertoires of about 5 healthy adults were deeply sequenced to estimate repertoire size and the extent of clonotype sharing between individuals. Libraries were prepared and TCR repertoires were sequenced by different laboratories using diverse techniques, in order to increase sequencing depth and limit assay-specific biases. Per donor, leukapheresis produced somewhere between about 0.94 and 10 billion PBMCs. Paper-wide results and their limitations: Higher generation probabilities were observed for clonotypes shared by all four sorted-subset donors than for non-shared clonotypes. Rarefaction of sorted-subset datasets indicated incomplete sequencing despite the large sequencing depth. Because the study included only a small number of donors, the genetic and exposure-history diversity represented was limited. Roughly 5.2% of naive CD4, 3.5% of naive CD8, about 2.4% of memory CD4, and 0.35% to 0.5% of memory CD8 clonotypes were shared across four donors. Sampling was limited to blood, and TCR repertoires in tissue likely differ from TCR repertoires in blood. Pairwise subsampling led to the expectation that sequencing depth would affect the degree of clonotype sharing among donors. Naive subsets generally had larger estimated clonotype richness than memory subsets did.

The donors were healthy, HIV-negative adults with no recently reported acute infections or vaccinations. Only Caucasian adults living in Nashville, Tennessee, USA were represented among the donors. CD4+ T cells were enriched by magnetic negative selection; naive cells were then positively selected on CD45RA, and the negative fraction formed the memory subset. Blood was collected by leukapheresis, and PBMCs were isolated by Ficoll-Histopaque density gradient centrifugation and then cryopreserved in liquid nitrogen vapor phase. Purity and quantity of every magnetically sorted T cell population were checked by analytical flow cytometry. Genomic DNA was isolated from every sorted fraction and measured by UV absorbance on a Nanodrop 2000c. Using the deep immunoSEQ assay, TCR CDR3 regions were amplified from genomic DNA by multiplex PCR. Extracted genomic DNA from each cell subset was distributed evenly across all wells of several immunoSEQ 96-well plates, and each plate was treated as a replicate. For sorted subsets, each replicate PCR was loaded with 200 ng genomic DNA, equivalent to roughly 30,000 T cell genomes. Purified libraries were measured with a Qubit 3.0 fluorometer, size-checked on a Bioanalyzer 2100, and measured again with the KAPA Library Quantification kit. A separate single-read 150-cycle Illumina NextSeq 550 flow cell was used to sequence each immunoSEQ 96-well plate. Processing in the source paper ran as follows. Because the immunoSEQ output included only junctional sequences and no quality scores, the filtering could not be the same as the filtering used for full-length reads. Sequences were annotated with PyIR, a Python wrapper for IgBLAST v1.9, and V/J genes and CDR3 were assigned using IMGT germline references. Any read was removed if the V/J assignment was weak (E-value above 1e-6), the CDR3 was missing, or the read contained stop codons, out-of-frame junctions, or ambiguous translated residues. A V3J clonotype was defined by an identical inferred V gene, J gene, and CDR3 amino acid sequence. Percentage overlap between repertoires was calculated by dividing the number of shared unique clonotypes by the size of the smaller repertoire. Three approaches were used to assess repertoire richness: RTK rarefaction, the Chao1 estimator, and Recon v2.1 estimates of unobserved clonotypes. Generation probabilities for all TCRbeta clonotypes obtained by the gDNA method from a handful of donors were computed using OLGA. The clones in this table, taken by TCRdb from immuneACCESS, are in-frame only. Not every clone is retained; where verified, under half of the shortfall comes from an unresolved V gene, and the cause of the rest is unknown. D and trimming come from the DNA, and the V and J calls and clone size come from that table. The table for this sample lists over a million clones; around 82% of them were counted only once. Approximately 0.52% of the sample belongs to the ten largest clones.

Sequencing was performed on memory CD4+ T cells from PBMCs. This specimen's cell subset or site label, per the study, means: CD45RA-negative fraction. The chain is made from TRBV5-4 and TRBJ2-3; 8 junctional bases match TRBD2. The TCR sequence derives from a man younger than 30 in good health. Some clones in this sample may be carry-over from other donors' samples. The CDR3 sequence is CASSLGSGGAPSTDTQYF. The nucleotide sequence is given as TGTGCCAGCAGCTTAGGATCCGGGGGGGCTCCCAGCACAGATACGCAGTATTTT.